These T cell receptor beta chains were read from a single sample in a study of T-cell memory formation after mild COVID-19. TCRdb reprocessed the 5' RACE reads with MiXCR, giving one entry per CDR3 protein. This table has roughly 280,000 distinct CDR3 sequences, 8.2% appearing once. Material for sequencing was PBMCs or a T cell subset sorted from them (not recorded which). The receptors were sampled from a man aged 18 to 29 who had mild COVID-19 (a few samples of this study predate the infection). Cell type and time point are not known. Both conserved end residues are part of each CDR3. The D gene is left open where the match is weak. The size field is filled for only some rows; it gives once, few, many or a size class.

abundance	v_gene	d_gene	j_gene	CDR3aa	CDR3nt
-	TRBV20-1	TRBD2	TRBJ2-3	CSARRLAEADTQYF	TGCAGTGCTAGAAGGCTAGCGGAGGCGGATACGCAGTATTTT
few	TRBV2	-	TRBJ1-5	CASSESGSGQPQHF	TGTGCCAGCAGTGAATCCGGTAGCGGTCAGCCCCAGCATTTT
few	TRBV11-2	TRBD2	TRBJ2-1	CASSQGTSGVVNNNEQFF	TGTGCCAGCAGCCAGGGGACTAGCGGGGTGGTAAATAACAATGAGCAGTTCTTC
many	TRBV4-3	-	TRBJ2-1	CASSQDQGRSYNEQFF	TGCGCCAGCAGCCAAGATCAAGGACGCTCCTACAATGAGCAGTTCTTC
-	TRBV6-2/TRBV6-3	TRBD1	TRBJ1-4	CATRIQGVTNEKLFF	TGTGCCACCCGGATACAGGGGGTAACTAATGAAAAACTGTTTTTT
few	TRBV7-2	TRBD2	TRBJ2-1	CASSLAHWRGSEQFF	TGTGCCAGCAGCTTAGCCCACTGGCGGGGGTCAGAGCAGTTCTTC
-	TRBV12-3/TRBV12-4	TRBD2	TRBJ2-3	CASSSLLAGGLDTQYF	TGTGCCAGCAGTTCTCTACTAGCGGGGGGTCTGGATACGCAGTATTTT
many	TRBV5-1	TRBD1	TRBJ2-1	CASSLPGGHEQFF	TGCGCCAGCAGCTTGCCAGGGGGCCATGAGCAGTTCTTC
-	TRBV4-1	-	TRBJ2-1	CASSQGRGGSLEQFF	TGCGCCAGCAGCCAAGGAAGGGGGGGTTCGCTTGAGCAGTTCTTC
-	TRBV20-1	TRBD2	TRBJ2-5	CSARVAGGPLYF	TGCAGTGCTAGAGTGGCGGGGGGGCCGTTGTACTTC
few	TRBV27	TRBD1	TRBJ1-5	CASRAGGKEQPQHF	TGTGCCAGCAGGGCAGGGGGCAAGGAACAGCCCCAGCATTTT
many	TRBV5-1	-	TRBJ2-3	CASSLVPGTDTQYF	TGCGCCAGCAGCTTGGTACCGGGCACAGATACGCAGTATTTT
few	TRBV20-1	TRBD2	TRBJ2-3	CSVIAGSTDTQYF	TGCAGTGTGATAGCGGGGAGCACAGATACGCAGTATTTT
-	TRBV2	-	TRBJ2-5	CASSGDGAGSETQYF	TGTGCCAGCAGTGGGGACGGGGCCGGGTCGGAGACCCAGTACTTC
few	TRBV20-1	-	TRBJ1-1	CSAPPQPNTEAFF	TGCAGTGCTCCCCCCCAACCGAACACTGAAGCTTTCTTT
few	TRBV2	TRBD1	TRBJ2-5	CASRPRGGGETQYF	TGTGCCAGCAGACCGAGAGGGGGCGGGGAGACCCAGTACTTC
few	TRBV6-1	-	TRBJ2-6	CASSLQRSGANVLTF	TGTGCCAGCAGTCTACAAAGATCTGGGGCCAACGTCCTGACTTTC
few	TRBV4-3	TRBD2	TRBJ2-3	CASSQDRRLAPRSTDTQYF	TGCGCCAGCAGCCAAGATCGGAGACTAGCCCCCCGGAGCACAGATACGCAGTATTTT
many	TRBV5-1	-	TRBJ2-1	CASSLQELHNEQFF	TGCGCCAGCAGCTTACAGGAACTCCACAATGAGCAGTTCTTC
few	TRBV5-1	TRBD2	TRBJ2-3	CASSPGSGGDTQYF	TGCGCCAGCAGCCCCGGGTCGGGAGGAGATACGCAGTATTTT
few	TRBV7-9	TRBD1	TRBJ1-5	CASSLSSQGAFQPQHF	TGTGCCAGCAGCTTGAGTAGTCAGGGGGCTTTCCAGCCCCAGCATTTT
many	TRBV10-2	-	TRBJ2-1	CASSESSGTYNEQFF	TGCGCCAGCAGCGAGAGTAGCGGAACCTACAATGAGCAGTTCTTC
few	TRBV6-2/TRBV6-3	TRBD2	TRBJ2-7	CASMGGLAGYEQYF	TGTGCCAGCATGGGGGGACTAGCGGGCTACGAGCAGTACTTC
many	TRBV9	-	TRBJ2-3	CASSVATGGGTDTQYF	TGTGCCAGCAGCGTAGCTACGGGGGGCGGCACAGATACGCAGTATTTT
few	TRBV20-1	-	TRBJ2-1	CSARGYGYNEQFF	TGCAGTGCTAGAGGGTACGGTTACAATGAGCAGTTCTTC
few	TRBV5-1	-	TRBJ2-7	CASSRDISYEQYF	TGCGCCAGCAGCCGGGACATCTCCTACGAGCAGTACTTC
-	TRBV6-4	TRBD1	TRBJ1-5	CASRKTPGQGSGPQHF	TGTGCCAGCCGCAAGACTCCGGGACAGGGCTCAGGGCCCCAGCATTTT
few	TRBV20-1	-	TRBJ2-5	CSARIRRLETQYF	TGCAGTGCTAGAATCAGGCGGCTGGAGACCCAGTACTTC